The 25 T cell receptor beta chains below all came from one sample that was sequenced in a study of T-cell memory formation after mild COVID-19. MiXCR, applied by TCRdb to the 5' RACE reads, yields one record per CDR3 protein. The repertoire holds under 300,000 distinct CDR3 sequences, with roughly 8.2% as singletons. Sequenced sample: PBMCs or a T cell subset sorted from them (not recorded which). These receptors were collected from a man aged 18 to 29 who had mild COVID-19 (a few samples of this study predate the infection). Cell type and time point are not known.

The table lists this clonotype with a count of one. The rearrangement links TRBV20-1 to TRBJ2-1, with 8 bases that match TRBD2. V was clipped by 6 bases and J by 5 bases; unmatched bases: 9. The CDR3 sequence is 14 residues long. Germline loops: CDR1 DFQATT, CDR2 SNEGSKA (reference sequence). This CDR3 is CSAPQRGRNNEQFF. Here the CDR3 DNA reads TGCAGTGCCCCTCAGCGGGGGAGAAACAATGAGCAGTTCTTC.

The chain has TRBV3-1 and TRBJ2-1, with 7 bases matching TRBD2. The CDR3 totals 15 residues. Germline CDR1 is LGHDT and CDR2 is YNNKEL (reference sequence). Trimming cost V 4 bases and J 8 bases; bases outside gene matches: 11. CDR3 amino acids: CASSLRGVPFYEQFF. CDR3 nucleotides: TGTGCCAGCAGCCTTCGGGGGGTACCCTTCTATGAGCAGTTCTTC.

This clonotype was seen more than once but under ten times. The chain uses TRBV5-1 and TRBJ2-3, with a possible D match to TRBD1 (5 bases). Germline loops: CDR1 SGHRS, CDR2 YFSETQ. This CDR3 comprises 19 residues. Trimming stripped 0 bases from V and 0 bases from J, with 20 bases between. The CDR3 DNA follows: TGCGCCAGCAGCTTGGACTGGACACACAAAGTGCCTAGCACAGATACGCAGTATTTT. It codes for CASSLDWTHKVPSTDTQYF. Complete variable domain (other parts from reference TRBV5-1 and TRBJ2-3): KAGVTQTPRYLIKTRGQQVTLSCSPISGHRSVSWYQQTPGQGLQFLFEYFSETQRNKGNFPGRFSGRQFSNSRSEMNVSTLELGDSALYLCASSLDWTHKVPSTDTQYFGPGTRLTVL.

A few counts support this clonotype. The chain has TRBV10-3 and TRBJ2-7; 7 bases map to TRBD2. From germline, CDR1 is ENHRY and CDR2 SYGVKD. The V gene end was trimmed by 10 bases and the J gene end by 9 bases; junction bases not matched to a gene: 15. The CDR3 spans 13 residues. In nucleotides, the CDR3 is TGTGCCACGACCAGACTAGCTCGCTCGGGGCAGTACTTC. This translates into CATTRLARSGQYF.

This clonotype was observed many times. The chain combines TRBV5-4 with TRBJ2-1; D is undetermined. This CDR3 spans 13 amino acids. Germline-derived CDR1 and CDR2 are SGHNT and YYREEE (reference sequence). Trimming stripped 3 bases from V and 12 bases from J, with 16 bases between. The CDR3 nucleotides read TGTGCCAGCAGCTCCTATGAGGCGTTTGGGCAGTTCTTC. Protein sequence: CASSSYEAFGQFF.

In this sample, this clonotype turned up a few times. The CDR3 reads CASSRQGPEQFF. The CDR3 DNA is TGTGCCAGCAGTAGGCAGGGCCCCGAGCAGTTCTTC. The chain employs TRBV6-6 and TRBJ2-1, with a possible D match to TRBD1 (5 bases). This CDR3 is built from 12 residues. Germline V gene sequence: CDR1 MNHNY, CDR2 SVGAGI (reference sequence). The ends were cut back, 5 bases at V and 10 bases at J, with 12 bases in the middle.

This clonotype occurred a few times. The DNA for the CDR3 is TGCAGTGCGCAGACGGGGGGTTGGAGAGAACAGCCCCAGCATTTT. It specifies CSAQTGGWREQPQHF. V gene TRBV20-1 combines with J gene TRBJ1-5; tentative D call: TRBD1 (5 bases). This CDR3 spans 15 amino acids. CDR1 DFQATT and CDR2 SNEGSKA come from the germline V gene (reference sequence). V dropped 6 bases and J dropped 7 bases, with 22 bases sitting between them.

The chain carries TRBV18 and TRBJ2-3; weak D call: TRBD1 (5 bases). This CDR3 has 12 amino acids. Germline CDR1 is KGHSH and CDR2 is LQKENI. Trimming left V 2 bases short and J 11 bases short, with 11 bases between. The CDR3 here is CASSPKGRKQYF. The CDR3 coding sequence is TGTGCCAGCTCACCAAAGGGGCGCAAGCAGTATTTT.

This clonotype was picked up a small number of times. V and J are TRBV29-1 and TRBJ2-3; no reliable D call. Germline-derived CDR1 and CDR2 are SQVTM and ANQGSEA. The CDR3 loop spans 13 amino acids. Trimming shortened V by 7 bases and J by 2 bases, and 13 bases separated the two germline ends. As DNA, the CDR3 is TGCAGCGCCTTCCCTAGAAACACAGATACGCAGTATTTT. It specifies CSAFPRNTDTQYF.

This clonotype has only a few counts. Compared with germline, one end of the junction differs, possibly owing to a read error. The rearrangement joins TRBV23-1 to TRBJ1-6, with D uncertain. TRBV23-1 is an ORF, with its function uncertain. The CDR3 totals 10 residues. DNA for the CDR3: TGCGCCAGATCTAGGGCAGCGGCCCCCTTT. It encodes CARSRAAAPF.

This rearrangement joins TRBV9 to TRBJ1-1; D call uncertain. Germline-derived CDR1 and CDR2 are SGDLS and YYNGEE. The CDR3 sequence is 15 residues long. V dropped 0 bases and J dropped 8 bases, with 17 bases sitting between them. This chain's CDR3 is CASSVELISDLEAFF. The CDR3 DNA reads TGTGCCAGCAGCGTAGAATTAATCAGCGACCTCGAAGCTTTCTTT.

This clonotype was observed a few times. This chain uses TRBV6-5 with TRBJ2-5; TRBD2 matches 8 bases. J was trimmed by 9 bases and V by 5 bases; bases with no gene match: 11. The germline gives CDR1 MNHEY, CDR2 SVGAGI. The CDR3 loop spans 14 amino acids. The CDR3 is CASSGSGTQFSQYF. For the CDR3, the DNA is TGTGCCAGCAGTGGTAGCGGGACCCAGTTTTCCCAGTACTTC.

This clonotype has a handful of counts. Written as DNA, the CDR3 is TGCGCCAGCAGCACCCCCGGGGGGGATGGAGATACGCAGTATTTT. Amino acids: CASSTPGGDGDTQYF. This chain joins TRBV5-1 and TRBJ2-3; 8 bases map to TRBD2. V trimming: 4 bases; J trimming: 5 bases; junction bases outside the gene matches: 9. The CDR3 has 15 residues. Germline V gene data show CDR1 as SGHRS and CDR2 as YFSETQ.

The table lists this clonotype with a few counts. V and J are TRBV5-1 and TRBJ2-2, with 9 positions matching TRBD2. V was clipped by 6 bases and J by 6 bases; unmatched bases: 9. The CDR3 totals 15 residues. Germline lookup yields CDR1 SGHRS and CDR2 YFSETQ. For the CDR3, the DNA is TGCGCCAGCACCCCTCGGACTAGCGAGGCCGGGGAGCTGTTTTTT. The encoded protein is CASTPRTSEAGELFF. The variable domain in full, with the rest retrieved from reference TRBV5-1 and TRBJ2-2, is KAGVTQTPRYLIKTRGQQVTLSCSPISGHRSVSWYQQTPGQGLQFLFEYFSETQRNKGNFPGRFSGRQFSNSRSEMNVSTLELGDSALYLCASTPRTSEAGELFFGEGSRLTVL.

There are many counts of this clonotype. CDR3 in amino acids: CASSLHPGDTGELFF. Here the CDR3 DNA reads TGTGCCAGCAGCCTTCACCCAGGGGACACCGGGGAGCTGTTTTTT. The V call is TRBV7-3, the J call TRBJ2-2, with D possibly TRBD1 on 6 matching bases. V lost 5 bases, J lost 3 bases, and 13 bases lay in between. Germline V gene data show CDR1 as SGHTA and CDR2 as FQGTGA. There are 15 residues in the CDR3.

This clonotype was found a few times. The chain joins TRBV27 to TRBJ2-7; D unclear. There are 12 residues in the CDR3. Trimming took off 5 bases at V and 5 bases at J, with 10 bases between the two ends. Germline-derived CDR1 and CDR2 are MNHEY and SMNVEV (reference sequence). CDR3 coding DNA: TGTGCCAGCAGTGACGAGTCGGACGAGCAGTACTTC. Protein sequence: CASSDESDEQYF.

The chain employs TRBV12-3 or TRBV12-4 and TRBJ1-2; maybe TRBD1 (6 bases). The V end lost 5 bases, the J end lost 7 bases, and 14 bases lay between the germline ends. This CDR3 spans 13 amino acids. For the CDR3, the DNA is TGTGCCAGCAGTGAGGGCAGGGGCCGTGGCTACACCTTC. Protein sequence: CASSEGRGRGYTF.

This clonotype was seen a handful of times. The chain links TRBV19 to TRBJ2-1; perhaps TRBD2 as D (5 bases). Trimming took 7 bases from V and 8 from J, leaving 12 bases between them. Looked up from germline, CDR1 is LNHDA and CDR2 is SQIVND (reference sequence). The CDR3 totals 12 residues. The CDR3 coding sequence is TGTGCCAGTAAAGACTATTTCCATGAGCAGTTCTTC. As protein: CASKDYFHEQFF.

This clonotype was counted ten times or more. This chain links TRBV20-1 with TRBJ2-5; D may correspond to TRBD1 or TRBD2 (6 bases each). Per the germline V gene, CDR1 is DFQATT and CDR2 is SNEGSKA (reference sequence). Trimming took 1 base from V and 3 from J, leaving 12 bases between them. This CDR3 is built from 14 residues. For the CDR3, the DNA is TGCAGTGCTAGAGGGGGGGACACCAAAGAGACCCAGTACTTC. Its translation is CSARGGDTKETQYF.

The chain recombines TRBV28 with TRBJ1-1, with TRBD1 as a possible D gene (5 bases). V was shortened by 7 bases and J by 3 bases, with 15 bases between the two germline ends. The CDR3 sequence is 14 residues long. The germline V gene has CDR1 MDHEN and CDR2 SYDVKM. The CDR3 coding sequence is TGTGCCAGCACCTGGGACCGAAGGTACACTGAAGCTTTCTTT. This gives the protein CASTWDRRYTEAFF. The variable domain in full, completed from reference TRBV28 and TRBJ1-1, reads DVKVTQSSRYLVKRTGEKVFLECVQDMDHENMFWYRQDPGLGLRLIYFSYDVKMKEKGDIPEGYSVSREKKERFSLILESASTNQTSMYLCASTWDRRYTEAFFGQGTRLTVV.

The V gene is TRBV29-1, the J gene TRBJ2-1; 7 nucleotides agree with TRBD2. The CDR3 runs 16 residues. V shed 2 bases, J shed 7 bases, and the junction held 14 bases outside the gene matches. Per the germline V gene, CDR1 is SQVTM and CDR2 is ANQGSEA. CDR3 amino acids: CSVELASSGWGNEQFF. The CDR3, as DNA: TGCAGCGTTGAACTCGCGTCTAGCGGATGGGGAAATGAGCAGTTCTTC.

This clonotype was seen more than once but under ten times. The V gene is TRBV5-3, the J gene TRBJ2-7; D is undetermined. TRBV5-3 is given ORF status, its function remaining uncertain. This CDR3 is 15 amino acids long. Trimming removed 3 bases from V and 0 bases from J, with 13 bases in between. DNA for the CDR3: TGTGCCAGAAGCTCCCTAGGGAAGAGCTCCTACGAGCAGTACGTC. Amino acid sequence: CARSSLGKSSYEQYV.

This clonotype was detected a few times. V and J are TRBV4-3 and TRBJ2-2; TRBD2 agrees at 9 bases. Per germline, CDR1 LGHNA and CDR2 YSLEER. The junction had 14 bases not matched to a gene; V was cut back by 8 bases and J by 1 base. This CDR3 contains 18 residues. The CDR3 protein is CASGPGAAGGLNTGELFF. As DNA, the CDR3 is TGCGCCAGCGGCCCCGGGGCGGCGGGGGGGTTGAACACCGGGGAGCTGTTTTTT.

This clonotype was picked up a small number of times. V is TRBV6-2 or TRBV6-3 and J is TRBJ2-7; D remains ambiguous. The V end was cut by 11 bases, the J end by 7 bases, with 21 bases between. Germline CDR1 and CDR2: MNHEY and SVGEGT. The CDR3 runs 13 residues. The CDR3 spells CAPITPPGREQYV. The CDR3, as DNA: TGTGCCCCCATAACGCCCCCCGGTCGGGAGCAGTACGTC.

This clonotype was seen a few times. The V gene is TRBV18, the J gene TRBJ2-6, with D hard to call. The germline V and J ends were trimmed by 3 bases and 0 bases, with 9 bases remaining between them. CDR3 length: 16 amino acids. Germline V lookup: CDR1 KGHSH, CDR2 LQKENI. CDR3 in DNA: TGTGCCAGCTCACCGATCGCCCCCTCTGGGGCCAACGTCCTGACTTTC. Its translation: CASSPIAPSGANVLTF.